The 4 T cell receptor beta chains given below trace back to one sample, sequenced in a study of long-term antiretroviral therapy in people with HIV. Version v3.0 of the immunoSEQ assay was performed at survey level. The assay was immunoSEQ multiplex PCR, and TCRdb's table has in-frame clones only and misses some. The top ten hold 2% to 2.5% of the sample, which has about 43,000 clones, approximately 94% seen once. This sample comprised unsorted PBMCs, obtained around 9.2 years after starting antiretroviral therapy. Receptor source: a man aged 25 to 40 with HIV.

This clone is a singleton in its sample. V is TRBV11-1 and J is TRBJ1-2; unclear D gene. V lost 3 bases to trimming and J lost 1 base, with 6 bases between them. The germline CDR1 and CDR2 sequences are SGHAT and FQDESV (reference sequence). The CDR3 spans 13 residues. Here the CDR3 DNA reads TGTGCCAGCAGCTTGCAGGATAACTATGGCTACACCTTC. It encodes CASSLQDNYGYTF. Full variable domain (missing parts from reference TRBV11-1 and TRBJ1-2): EAEVAQSPRYKITEKSQAVAFWCDPISGHATLYWYRQILGQGPELLVQFQDESVVDDSQLPKDRFSAERLKGVDSTLKIQPAELGDSAMYLCASSLQDNYGYTFGSGTRLTVV.

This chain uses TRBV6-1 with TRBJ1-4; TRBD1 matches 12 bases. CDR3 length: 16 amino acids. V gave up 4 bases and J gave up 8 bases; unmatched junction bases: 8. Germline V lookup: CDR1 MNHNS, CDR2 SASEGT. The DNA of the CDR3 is TGTGCCAGCAGTGCCGCCGGGACAGGGGGCTGGGAAAAACTGTTTTTT. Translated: CASSAAGTGGWEKLFF.

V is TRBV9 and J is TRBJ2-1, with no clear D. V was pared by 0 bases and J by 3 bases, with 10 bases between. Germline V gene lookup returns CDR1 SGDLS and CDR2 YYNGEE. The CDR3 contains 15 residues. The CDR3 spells CASSVERSFYNEQFF. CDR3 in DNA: TGTGCCAGCAGCGTAGAGAGGTCCTTCTACAATGAGCAGTTCTTC.

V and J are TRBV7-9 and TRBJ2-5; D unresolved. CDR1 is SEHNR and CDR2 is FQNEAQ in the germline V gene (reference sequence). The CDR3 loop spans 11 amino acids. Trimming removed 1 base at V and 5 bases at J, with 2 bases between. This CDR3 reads CASSLVETQYF. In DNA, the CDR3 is TGTGCCAGCAGCTTAGTCGAGACCCAGTACTTC.